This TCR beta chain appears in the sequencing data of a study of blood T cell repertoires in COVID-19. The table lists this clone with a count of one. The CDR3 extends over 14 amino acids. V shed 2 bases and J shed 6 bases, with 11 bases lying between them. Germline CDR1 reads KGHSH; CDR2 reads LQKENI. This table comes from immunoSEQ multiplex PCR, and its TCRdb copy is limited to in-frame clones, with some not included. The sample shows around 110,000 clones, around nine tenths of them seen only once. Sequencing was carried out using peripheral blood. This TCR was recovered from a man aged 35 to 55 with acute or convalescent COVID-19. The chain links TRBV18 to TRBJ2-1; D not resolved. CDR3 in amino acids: CASSPGQAPNEQFF. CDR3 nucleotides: TGTGCCAGCTCACCAGGGCAGGCGCCCAATGAGCAGTTCTTC.